Following are 8 T cell receptor beta chains from one sample sequenced in a study of CD8 T cells in ankylosing spondylitis. MiXCR, run by TCRdb on the 5' RACE reads, gives a single entry per CDR3 protein. The sample shows fewer than 250,000 distinct CDR3 sequences, about 10% of them seen only once. The sample comprised blood, either unsorted or a sorted T cell fraction (not recorded which). These receptors all stem from a male donor with ankylosing spondylitis or in good health (not recorded which).

In its sample, this clonotype was seen many times. V usage is TRBV9 and J usage is TRBJ2-1; 7 bases line up with TRBD2. Looked up from germline, CDR1 is SGDLS and CDR2 is YYNGEE. V trimming: 0 bases; J trimming: 1 base; junction bases outside the gene matches: 7. The CDR3 extends over 17 amino acids. The CDR3 DNA is TGTGCCAGCAGCGTAGGCCCTGGACTAGTGTCCTACAATGAGCAGTTCTTC. As protein: CASSVGPGLVSYNEQFF.

The chain combines TRBV11-2 with TRBJ2-3, with 16 bases identical to TRBD2. CDR1 is SGHAT and CDR2 is FQNNGV in the germline V gene. Losses at the gene ends were 5 bases for V and 2 bases for J; bases not matched to a gene: 16. The CDR3 spans 21 residues. The CDR3: CASSHNLGLAGGPGYTDTQYF. Written as DNA, the CDR3 is TGTGCCAGCAGCCACAATCTGGGACTAGCGGGGGGGCCTGGGTACACAGATACGCAGTATTTT.

The chain combines TRBV13 with TRBJ2-3; 11 bases align to TRBD2. V lost 5 bases to trimming and J lost 4 bases; unmatched junction nucleotides: 8. The CDR3 runs 16 residues. Germline loops: CDR1 PRHDT, CDR2 FYEKMQ (reference sequence). The CDR3: CASSPLAGGPADTQYF. In DNA form, the CDR3 reads TGTGCCAGCAGCCCCTTAGCGGGGGGGCCAGCAGATACGCAGTATTTT.

This clonotype has at least ten counts. This chain joins TRBV10-3 and TRBJ1-2, with TRBD1 identical over 7 bases. Germline assignment: CDR1 ENHRY and CDR2 SYGVKD. The CDR3 covers 13 residues. Trimming took 7 bases from V and 6 from J; bases not matched to a gene: 8. CDR3: CAITHEDRDGYTF. CDR3 bases: TGTGCCATCACTCATGAAGACAGGGATGGCTACACCTTC.

The sample holds a few counts of this clonotype. The chain uses TRBV12-5 and TRBJ1-5, with a tentative D call TRBD1 (6 bases). The germline V and J ends were trimmed by 1 base and 4 bases, with 23 bases remaining between them. CDR1 and CDR2 from the germline V gene are LGHNT and FRNRAP. This CDR3 region has 19 residues. CDR3 loop: CASGLGSLGGGQANQPQHF. The CDR3 nucleotides read TGTGCTAGTGGTTTGGGCAGCCTGGGAGGGGGACAAGCGAATCAGCCCCAGCATTTT.

This chain connects TRBV6-5 to TRBJ1-2; maybe TRBD1 (5 bases). The CDR3 loop spans 14 amino acids. Trimming cost V 4 bases and J 0 bases, with 9 bases left between them. CDR1 MNHEY and CDR2 SVGAGI come from the germline V gene. CDR3 DNA: TGTGCCAGCAGTTCCGGGGGAGCTAACTATGGCTACACCTTC. It codes for CASSSGGANYGYTF.

This clonotype was observed many times. The rearrangement joins TRBV4-2 to TRBJ1-2; 7 positions match TRBD1. Losses at the gene ends were 9 bases for V and 3 bases for J; bases not matched to a gene: 7. CDR1 LGHNA and CDR2 YNFKEQ come from the germline V gene. The CDR3 has 13 amino acids. The CDR3 coding sequence is TGTGCCAGATCGGACAGGCTAGACTATGGCTACACCTTC. Protein product: CARSDRLDYGYTF.

This rearrangement joins TRBV5-1 to TRBJ1-4, with a tentative D call TRBD1 (5 bases). Trimming left V 4 bases short and J 11 bases short, with 15 bases between. Per the germline V gene, CDR1 is SGHRS and CDR2 is YFSETQ. CDR3 length: 13 residues. CDR3 nucleotide sequence: TGCGCCAGCAGCGATGACGGGGCCGGGAAACTGTTTTTT. Its translation: CASSDDGAGKLFF.